The rows below give T cell receptor beta chains drawn from one sample of a study of T cell repertoires in aging, cancer and after chemotherapy. TCRdb reanalysed the multiplex PCR reads using MiXCR and keeps one entry per CDR3 protein. The repertoire holds 1,200 to 1,500 distinct CDR3 sequences, with about 46% as singletons. The sample taken for sequencing was blood. All receptors come from a human donor with a blood cancer. Both conserved end residues are part of each CDR3. D genes are given only for firm matches. The size field is filled for only some rows; it gives once, few, many or a size class.

TGCAGCGCCCGGGGCCTTACGGGCACAGATACGCAGTATTTT CSARGLTGTDTQYF 14 . TRBJ2-3 TRBV29-1 .
TGTGCCAGCGCCCCTGGGACTAGCTCCTACGAGCAGTACTTC CASAPGTSSYEQYF 14 . TRBJ2-7 TRBV18 TRBD2
TGTGCCAGTAGACTAACAGGGAAGACTGAAGCTTTCTTT CASRLTGKTEAFF 13 . TRBJ1-1 TRBV19 .
TGTGCCAGCAGATTAGCGGGAGCGGCGTTCTTC CASRLAGAAFF 11 . TRBJ2-1 TRBV6-5 TRBD2
TGCAGCGTTGGGGCTAGCGGGGGGCCGTGGATGAACACCGGGGAGCTGTTTTTT CSVGASGGPWMNTGELFF 18 . TRBJ2-2 TRBV29-1 TRBD2
TGTGCCAGCAGAGCGCGCTGGACAAGCTACGAGCAGTACTTC CASRARWTSYEQYF 14 . TRBJ2-7 TRBV27 .
TGTGCCAGTAGTCTAGCGGGAAACGAGCAGTACTTC CASSLAGNEQYF 12 . TRBJ2-7 TRBV19 TRBD2
TGTGCCATCAGTGAGAGGGGATTGGAGCAGTACTTC CAISERGLEQYF 12 . TRBJ2-7 TRBV10-3 .
TGTGCCAGCAGTCTAGCGGGAGGGTACAATGAGCAGTTCTTC CASSLAGGYNEQFF 14 large TRBJ2-1 TRBV6-5 TRBD2
TGTGCCAGCAGGCGAGACAGTAACTATGGCTACACCTTC CASRRDSNYGYTF 13 large TRBJ1-2 TRBV6-5 .